This TCR beta chain stems from a study of blood T cells in healthy people across ages. General study points: Per million T cells, the diversity of TCR beta decreased roughly linearly as age advanced.

This clonotype has a handful of counts. Its antigen is as yet unknown. Then a second PCR, running about 6 to 11 cycles, was carried out with a sample-barcoded 5' primer and a J-beta primer mix. Each cDNA molecule, via a template-switch adaptor with 12 random nucleotides, was tagged. Each single sample gave us at least 3 million CDR3-containing paired-end reads. TCRdb used MiXCR to reprocess the 5' RACE reads, holding one entry per CDR3 protein. In the table there are about 1.5 million distinct CDR3 sequences, approximately 43% of which are singletons. The TCR comes from a woman under 30 in good health. The sample comprised blood.

The CDR3 sequence: CASMTRQVRETQYF. The CDR3 DNA reads as TGTGCCAGCATGACCAGACAGGTCAGGGAGACCCAGTACTTC. This sequence joins TRBV6-6 and TRBJ2-5; possible D gene TRBD1, 6 bases. Deletions cut 7 bases from V and 5 bases from J, with 17 bases between. Looked up from germline, CDR1 is MNHNY and CDR2 is SVGAGI (reference sequence). This CDR3 spans 14 amino acids.